Listed here are 20 T cell receptor beta chains from one sample, sequenced in a study of T cells expressing NK-cell markers. No DNA is given; TCRdb re-called the 5' RACE reads and lists each CDR3 protein once. In all, the sample yields approximately 550,000 distinct CDR3 sequences. The specimen sequenced was blood T cells: a sorted CD56 or NKG2C T cell subset, CD4+ or CD8+ T cells, or bulk PBMC T cells (not recorded which). The receptor source for this set is a man aged 18 to 35 in good health.

The V gene is TRBV6-2 or TRBV6-3, the J gene TRBJ2-7; checking the TCRdb D call of TRBD2 is not possible without DNA. Germline V lookup: CDR1 MNHEY, CDR2 SVGEGT. This CDR3 has 15 amino acids. CDR3 region: CASSRRLAVSYEQYF.

V gene TRBV9 combines with J gene TRBJ2-1; TCRdb gives TRBD2 as the D gene, but with no DNA this cannot be confirmed. This CDR3 has 15 amino acids. In germline, CDR1 is SGDLS, CDR2 YYNGEE. The CDR3 region is CASSEGLAGYNEQFF.

The chain recombines TRBV15 with TRBJ2-1. The CDR3 is made up of 16 amino acids. CDR1 LNHNV and CDR2 YYDKDF come from the germline V gene (reference sequence). CDR3 sequence reads: CATSRNRMEGDNEQFF.

CDR3 amino acids: CASLKWRLAGVEQFF. V is TRBV12-3 or TRBV12-4 and J is TRBJ2-1; without DNA, the TCRdb call of TRBD2 cannot be checked. This CDR3 is built from 15 residues.

The chain employs TRBV29-1 and TRBJ1-2; there is no DNA to check the TCRdb D call of TRBD1. The CDR3 is made up of 11 amino acids. The germline V gene encodes CDR1 SQVTM and CDR2 ANQGSEA. Here the CDR3 reads CSVQGGNGYTF.

This chain joins TRBV6-1 and TRBJ1-6; TCRdb reports TRBD1, a call that lacks DNA to check it against. The CDR3 length is 16 residues. Germline loops: CDR1 MNHNS, CDR2 SASEGT. CDR3: CASTLAPREWNSPLHF.

The chain links TRBV11-3 to TRBJ1-1; the TCRdb call, TRBD1, lacks DNA for checking. The CDR3 totals 11 residues. Germline lookup yields CDR1 SGHNT and CDR2 YENEEA. The CDR3 sequence is CASSLGQSAFF.

J is TRBJ1-1 and V is TRBV7-9; the TCRdb D gene call, TRBD1, has no DNA to confirm it. The V gene's germline CDR1 is SEHNR and CDR2 FQNEAQ (reference sequence). The CDR3 is made up of 16 amino acids. CDR3 sequence reads: CASSPRTGAMNTEAFF.

The V gene is TRBV29-1, the J gene TRBJ2-1; without DNA, the TCRdb call of TRBD2 cannot be checked. In germline, CDR1 is SQVTM, CDR2 ANQGSEA. The CDR3 contains 13 residues. This chain's CDR3 is CSAESGKNNEQFF.

The chain employs TRBV7-2 and TRBJ1-2; with no DNA, the TCRdb D assignment of TRBD1 cannot be verified. CDR1 is SGHTA, CDR2 FQGNSA, per germline. The CDR3 has 15 amino acids. CDR3 sequence: CASSSNLQGLYGYTF.

The chain carries TRBV4-3 and TRBJ2-2. CDR1 and CDR2 from the germline V gene are LGHNA and YSLEER. The CDR3 sequence is 13 residues long. The CDR3 here is CASSPVGYGELFF.

The rearrangement uses TRBV7-2 and TRBJ2-7; TCRdb reports TRBD1, a call that lacks DNA to check it against. CDR3 size: 15 residues. From germline, CDR1 is SGHTA and CDR2 FQGNSA. The CDR3: CASSLNGRSLSQQYF.

J is TRBJ2-1 and V is TRBV5-5; TCRdb calls TRBD1, which cannot be checked without DNA. CDR1 is SGHKS, CDR2 YYEKEE, per germline (reference sequence). The CDR3 runs to 15 residues. CDR3 residues: CASSSNPRQGNGQFF.

The rearrangement uses TRBV7-8 and TRBJ2-1; with no DNA, the TCRdb D assignment of TRBD2 cannot be verified. CDR3 length: 17 amino acids. Germline CDR1 SGHVS, CDR2 FQNEAQ. This chain's CDR3 is CASSFSSGTRVLVEQFF.

The chain joins TRBV20-1 to TRBJ1-1; as DNA is missing, the TRBD1 call by TCRdb cannot be tested. The CDR3 consists of 17 residues. Germline lookup yields CDR1 DFQATT and CDR2 SNEGSKA (reference sequence). This CDR3 reads CSARDRGGRGVNTEAFF.

The CDR3 spells CASSQGLAGDREQYF. The J gene is TRBJ2-7, the V gene TRBV4-3; as DNA is missing, the TRBD2 call by TCRdb cannot be tested. The CDR3 loop spans 15 amino acids. The germline gives CDR1 LGHNA, CDR2 YSLEER.

The rearrangement joins TRBV15 to TRBJ1-2. The CDR3 is 15 amino acids. Germline CDR1 and CDR2: LNHNV and YYDKDF (reference sequence). CDR3 sequence: CATSRVAGPVYGYTF.

The chain links TRBV7-9 to TRBJ2-1; the TCRdb call, TRBD1, lacks DNA for checking. The CDR3 length is 12 residues. Looked up from germline, CDR1 is SEHNR and CDR2 is FQNEAQ (reference sequence). The CDR3 spells CASSFGTLEQFF.

This chain links TRBV7-2 with TRBJ1-6. This CDR3 is 16 amino acids long. The germline V gene encodes CDR1 SGHTA and CDR2 FQGNSA. CDR3 sequence: CASSLRRVGTNSPLHF.

J is TRBJ2-1 and V is TRBV29-1; the D call of TRBD1 rests on TCRdb alone, since no DNA is present to check it. The CDR3 loop spans 13 amino acids. Germline values: CDR1 SQVTM, CDR2 ANQGSEA. CDR3: CSVRRDRDNEQFF.